Below, one T cell receptor (beta chain) is given with its context. No antigen is known for it. Base qualities are not at hand, and no much larger clone is one base apart. There are 14 amino acids in the CDR3, from cysteine to phenylalanine inclusive. CDR3 DNA only is kept here, 42 bases in frame from base 1. The germline V gene (reference sequence) supplies CDR1 MNHEY and CDR2 SMNVEV. Here V drops 3 bases and J drops 5 bases, and the junction holds 7 bases not matched to any gene. The source of the sample is a study of blood T cell repertoires in COVID-19 (dated by TCRdb to the early 2020s). Context from the whole study: Samples from collaborators originated in the United States, Italy and Spain and spanned both the acute and convalescent phases of COVID-19. The material from the prospective study consisted of cDNA or gDNA derived from T cells, B-cell-depleted T cells, or PBMCs. The dataset comprised deeply sampled blood TCRbeta repertoires from subjects exposed to, actively infected with, or recovered from COVID-19. A freely available public database, intended as a resource for researchers studying the immune response to SARS-CoV-2, is where the repertoires were released. The samples were drawn from two sources: the first 160 participants of the ongoing ImmuneRACE study, and 1,000 to 1,500 subjects contributed by 6 global collaborators. A de-identified subject ID, COVID-19 status, age in years and sex were almost always included in the sample metadata. HLA class I and class II types, where available, came from metadata supplied by the sample provider rather than from assay-based typing.

Collaborating institutions collected whole blood in K2EDTA tubes following their own protocols. For TCRbeta analysis, collaborator samples were shipped as frozen whole blood, as isolated PBMCs, or as DNA extracted from either sample type. The investigation overall reported the following: How much clinical and demographic metadata was included differed by source and by participant, and the metadata was provided uncurated.

TCRbeta CDR3 regions were amplified from genomic DNA by means of the immunoSEQ Assay, a bias-controlled multiplex PCR. Turning to the authors' computational methods: The number of nucleated cells in each sample was estimated by amplification of reference gene primers within the assay. To quantify the absolute abundance of each unique TCRbeta CDR3 rearrangement, sequence reads were collapsed and filtered. For each sample, productive Simpson clonality was calculated by taking the square root of Simpson's diversity index across productive rearrangements. TCRdb took this table from immuneACCESS and kept in-frame rearrangements with V and J called. Such tables lack part of the clones; where checked against another copy, unresolved V genes explain under half of the gap, and the rest is unexplained. V and J calls and clone size are copied from that table; D and trimming were computed from the DNA. This sample comprises some 130,000 clones, about 83% of them detected only once. Of the sample, 9.5% to 15% falls within the top ten clones.

The TCR sequence derives from a human donor in a cohort sampled during active COVID-19. The chain was built from TRBV27 and TRBJ2-7, with 7 junctional bases fitting TRBD1. The sequenced sample was peripheral blood. In nucleotides, the sequence is TGTGCCAGCAGTTTCAGGGGACAGACCCACGAGCAGTACTTC. It codes for CASSFRGQTHEQYF.